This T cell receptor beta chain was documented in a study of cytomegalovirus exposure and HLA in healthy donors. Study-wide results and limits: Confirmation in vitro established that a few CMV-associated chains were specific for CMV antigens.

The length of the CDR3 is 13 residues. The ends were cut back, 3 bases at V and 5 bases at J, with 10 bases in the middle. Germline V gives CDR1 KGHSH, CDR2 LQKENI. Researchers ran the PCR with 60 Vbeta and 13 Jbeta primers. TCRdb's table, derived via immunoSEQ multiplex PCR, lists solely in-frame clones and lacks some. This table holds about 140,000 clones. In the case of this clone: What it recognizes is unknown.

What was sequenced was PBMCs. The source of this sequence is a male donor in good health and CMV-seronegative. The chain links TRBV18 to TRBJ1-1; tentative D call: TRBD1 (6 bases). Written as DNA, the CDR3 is TGTGCCAGCTCACCTAAGGACAGAACTGAAGCTTTCTTT. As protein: CASSPKDRTEAFF. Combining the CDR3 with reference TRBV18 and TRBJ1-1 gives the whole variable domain NAGVMQNPRHLVRRRGQEARLRCSPMKGHSHVYWYRQLPEEGLKFMVYLQKENIIDESGMPKERFSAEFPKEGPSILRIQQVVRGDSAAYFCASSPKDRTEAFFGQGTRLTVV.